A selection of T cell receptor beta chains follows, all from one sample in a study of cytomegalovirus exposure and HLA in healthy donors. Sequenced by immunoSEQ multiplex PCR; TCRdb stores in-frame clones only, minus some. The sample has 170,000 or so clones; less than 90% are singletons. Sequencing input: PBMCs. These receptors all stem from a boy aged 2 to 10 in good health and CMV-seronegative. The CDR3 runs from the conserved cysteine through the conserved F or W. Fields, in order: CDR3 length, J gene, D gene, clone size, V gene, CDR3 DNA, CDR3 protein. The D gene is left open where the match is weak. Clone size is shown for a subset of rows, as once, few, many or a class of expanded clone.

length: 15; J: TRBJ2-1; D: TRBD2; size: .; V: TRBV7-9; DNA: TGTGCCAGCAGCTTAAGCGGGAGGGCCACGGATGAGCAGTTCTTC; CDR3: CASSLSGRATDEQFF
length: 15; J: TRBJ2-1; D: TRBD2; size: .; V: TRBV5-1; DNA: TGCGCCAGCAGCTTGGTAGCGGGAGTCCACAATGAGCAGTTCTTC; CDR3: CASSLVAGVHNEQFF
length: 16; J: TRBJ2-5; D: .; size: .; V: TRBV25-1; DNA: TGTGCCAGCAGTAGAGGTTATCAAGAGTACCAAGAGACCCAGTACTTC; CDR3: CASSRGYQEYQETQYF
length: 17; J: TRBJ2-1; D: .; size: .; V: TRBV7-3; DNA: TGTGCCAGCAGTCTACCCGGGACTTACCTCTCCTACAATGAGCAGTTCTTC; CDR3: CASSLPGTYLSYNEQFF
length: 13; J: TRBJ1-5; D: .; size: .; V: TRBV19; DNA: TGTGCCAGTAGTCCCAATATGTTTTCGGCCCAGCATTTT; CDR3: CASSPNMFSAQHF
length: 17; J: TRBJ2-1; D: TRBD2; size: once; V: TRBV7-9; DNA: TGTGCCAGCAGTCCCGGACTAGCGGACTATATAGGTAATGAGCAGTTCTTC; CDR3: CASSPGLADYIGNEQFF
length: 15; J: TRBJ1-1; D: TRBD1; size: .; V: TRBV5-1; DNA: TGCGCCAGCAGCTGGACAGGTGACAGGGGGCAAGTAGCTTTCTTT; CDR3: CASSWTGDRGQVAFF
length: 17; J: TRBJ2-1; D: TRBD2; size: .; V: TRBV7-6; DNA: TGTGCCAGCAGCTCTGGGACTAGCGGGACCCCCGTTAATGAGCAGTTCTTC; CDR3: CASSSGTSGTPVNEQFF
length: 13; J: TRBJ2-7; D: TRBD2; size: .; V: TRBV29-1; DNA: TGCAGCGTTGGACTAGCGGGCCCCTACGAGCAGTACTTC; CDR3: CSVGLAGPYEQYF
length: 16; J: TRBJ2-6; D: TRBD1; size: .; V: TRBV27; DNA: TGTGCCAGCAGTTTCTCCAGGGGGCCCGGGGCCAACGTCCTGACTTTC; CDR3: CASSFSRGPGANVLTF
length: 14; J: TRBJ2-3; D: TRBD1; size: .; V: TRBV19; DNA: TGTGCCAGTGGACCGGGACAGTACACAGATACGCAGTATTTT; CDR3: CASGPGQYTDTQYF
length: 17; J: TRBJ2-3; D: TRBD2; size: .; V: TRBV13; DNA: TGTGCCAGCAGCTCATACCGGACTAGCGGGAGGACAGATACGCAGTATTTT; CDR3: CASSSYRTSGRTDTQYF
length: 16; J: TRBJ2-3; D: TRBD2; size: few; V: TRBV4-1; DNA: TGCGCCAGCAGCCAATCTGGGACTAGTTTTGCGGATACGCAGTATTTT; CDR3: CASSQSGTSFADTQYF
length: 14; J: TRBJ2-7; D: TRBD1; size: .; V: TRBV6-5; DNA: TGTGCCAGCAGCCGGACAGGTTTAACCTACGAGCAGTACTTC; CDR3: CASSRTGLTYEQYF
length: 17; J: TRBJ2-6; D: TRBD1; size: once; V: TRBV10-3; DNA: TGTGCCATCACCGGGGACAGAGGCCTCTTAGGGGCCAACGTCCTGACTTTC; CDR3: CAITGDRGLLGANVLTF
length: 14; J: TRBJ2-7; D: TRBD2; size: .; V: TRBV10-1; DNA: TGCGCCAGCCTTAGCGGGATCGAGCCCTACGAGCAGTACTTC; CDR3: CASLSGIEPYEQYF
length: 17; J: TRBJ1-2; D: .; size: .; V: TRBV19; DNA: TGTGCCAGTAGTATATTTAGGGCCCTGCAGGGGAAAGGCGGCTACACCTTC; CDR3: CASSIFRALQGKGGYTF
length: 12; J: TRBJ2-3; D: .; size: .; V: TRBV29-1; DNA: TGCAGCGTTGAGGCCGGCACAGATACGCAGTATTTT; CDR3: CSVEAGTDTQYF
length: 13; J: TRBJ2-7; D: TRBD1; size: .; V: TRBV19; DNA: TGTGCCAGTAGTACGACAGGGGATAGCGAGCAGTACTTC; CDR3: CASSTTGDSEQYF
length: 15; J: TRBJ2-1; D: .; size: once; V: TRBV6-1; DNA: TGTGCCAGCAGTAAAGAACTGCCTGCCTACAATGAGCAGTTCTTC; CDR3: CASSKELPAYNEQFF
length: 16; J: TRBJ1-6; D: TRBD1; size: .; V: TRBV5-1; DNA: TGCGCCAGCAGCTTGGGAGGGACAGGCTATAATTCACCCCTCCACTTT; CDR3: CASSLGGTGYNSPLHF
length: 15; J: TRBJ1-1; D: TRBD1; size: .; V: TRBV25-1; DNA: TGTGCCAGCAGTGAAGCAGCGACAGGGCGCACTGAAGCTTTCTTT; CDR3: CASSEAATGRTEAFF
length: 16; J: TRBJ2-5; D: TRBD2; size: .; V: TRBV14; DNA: TGTGCCAGCAGCCCGGGACTAGCGGGAGGCCAAGAGACCCAGTACTTC; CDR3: CASSPGLAGGQETQYF
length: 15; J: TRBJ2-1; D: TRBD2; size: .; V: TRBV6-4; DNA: TGTGCCAGCAGCCCCCTAGCGGGAGGCTACAATGAGCAGTTCTTC; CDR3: CASSPLAGGYNEQFF
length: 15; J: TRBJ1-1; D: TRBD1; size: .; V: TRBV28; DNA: TGTGCCAGCAGTTCAAGACAGGGGGCGAGCACTGAAGCTTTCTTT; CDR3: CASSSRQGASTEAFF
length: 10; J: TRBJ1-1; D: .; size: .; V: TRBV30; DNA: TGTGCCTGGAGGAGCCATGAAGCTTTCTTT; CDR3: CAWRSHEAFF
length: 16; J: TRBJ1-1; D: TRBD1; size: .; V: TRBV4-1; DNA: TGCGCCAGCAGCCCCGGACAGGGGCCGGGGAACACTGAAGCTTTCTTT; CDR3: CASSPGQGPGNTEAFF
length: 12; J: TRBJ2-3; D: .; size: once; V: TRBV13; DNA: TGTGCCAGCAGCTTTTACACAGATACGCAGTATTTT; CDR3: CASSFYTDTQYF
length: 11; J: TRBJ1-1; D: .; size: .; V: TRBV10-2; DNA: TGCGCCAGCATGACAGGCATTGAAGCTTTCTTT; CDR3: CASMTGIEAFF
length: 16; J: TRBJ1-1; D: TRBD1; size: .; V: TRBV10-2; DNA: TGCGCCAGCAGTCCCGGGGACAGGGTAAAATACACTGAAGCTTTCTTT; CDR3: CASSPGDRVKYTEAFF
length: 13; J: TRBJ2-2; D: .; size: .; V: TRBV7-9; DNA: TGTGCCAGCAGCTTTCTTAGCACCGGGGAGCTGTTTTTT; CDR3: CASSFLSTGELFF
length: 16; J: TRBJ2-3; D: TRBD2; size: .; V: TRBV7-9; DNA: TGTGCCAGCAGCCGGGGGACTAGCGGGAGTTCAGATACGCAGTATTTT; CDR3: CASSRGTSGSSDTQYF
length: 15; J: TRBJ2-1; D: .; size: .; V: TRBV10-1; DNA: TGCGCCAGCAGTGAGTCTGGAGGGCCTGGGAATGAGCAGTTCTTC; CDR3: CASSESGGPGNEQFF
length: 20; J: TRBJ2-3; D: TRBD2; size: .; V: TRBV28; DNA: TGTGCCAGCAGTTTCCTGTTAGCGGGAGGGTCGAGCGAGGGCACAGATACGCAGTATTTT; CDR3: CASSFLLAGGSSEGTDTQYF
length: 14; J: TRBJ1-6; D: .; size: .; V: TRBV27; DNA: TGTGCCAGCAGTTTTCAGGGTTCAAATTCACCCCTCCACTTT; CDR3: CASSFQGSNSPLHF
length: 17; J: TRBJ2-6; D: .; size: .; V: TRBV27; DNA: TGTGCCAGCAGTTTAGAGGTGACTGTCTCTGGGGCCAACGTCCTGACTTTC; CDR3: CASSLEVTVSGANVLTF
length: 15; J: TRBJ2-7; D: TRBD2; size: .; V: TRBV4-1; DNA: TGCGCCAGCAGCCCCACAGGACTAGCTTGGGCCGAGCAGTACTTC; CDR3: CASSPTGLAWAEQYF
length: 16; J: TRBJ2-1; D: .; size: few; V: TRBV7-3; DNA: TGTGCCAGCAGCTCAAAAAGCGGCCGCTCCTACAATGAGCAGTTCTTC; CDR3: CASSSKSGRSYNEQFF
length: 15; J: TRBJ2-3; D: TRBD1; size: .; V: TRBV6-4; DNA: TGTGCCAGCAGCGGGACAGGGAGCATTGAGGATACGCAGTATTTT; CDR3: CASSGTGSIEDTQYF
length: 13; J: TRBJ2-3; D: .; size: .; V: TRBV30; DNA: TGTGCCTGGGCCCCCAGTAGCCCAGATACGCAGTATTTT; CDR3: CAWAPSSPDTQYF
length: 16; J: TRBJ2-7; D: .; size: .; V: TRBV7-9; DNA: TGTGCCAGCAGCTTTGTGGGGCGGGGACCGAGCCTCGAGCAGTACTTC; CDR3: CASSFVGRGPSLEQYF
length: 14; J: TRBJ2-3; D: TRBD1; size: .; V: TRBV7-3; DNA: TGTGCCAGCAGTCCGGGACAGGCCACAGATACGCAGTATTTT; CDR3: CASSPGQATDTQYF
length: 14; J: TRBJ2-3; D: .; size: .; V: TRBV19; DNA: TGTGCCAGTAGTATGGGACACAGCACAGATACGCAGTATTTT; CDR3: CASSMGHSTDTQYF
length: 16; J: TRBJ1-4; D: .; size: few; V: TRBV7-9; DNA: TGTGCCAGCAGCTTAGAAGGTGAAGGGGAAGATGAAAAACTGTTTTTT; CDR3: CASSLEGEGEDEKLFF
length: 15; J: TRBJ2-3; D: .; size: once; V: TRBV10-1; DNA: TGCGCCAGCAGTGATGCCGGGACTAGCACAGATACGCAGTATTTT; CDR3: CASSDAGTSTDTQYF
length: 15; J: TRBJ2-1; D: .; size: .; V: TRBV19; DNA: TGTGCCAGTAGTATGGGCCGAGCGGGTTACAATAAGCAGTTCTTC; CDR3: CASSMGRAGYNKQFF
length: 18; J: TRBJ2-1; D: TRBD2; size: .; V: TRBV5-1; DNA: TGCGCCAGCAGCTTGGGACTAGCGGGAGGGCACTCCTACAATGAGCAGTTCTTC; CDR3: CASSLGLAGGHSYNEQFF
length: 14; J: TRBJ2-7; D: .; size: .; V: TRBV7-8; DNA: TGTGCCAGCAGCTTGGCAGACGTTACGGGCGAGCAGTACTTC; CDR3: CASSLADVTGEQYF
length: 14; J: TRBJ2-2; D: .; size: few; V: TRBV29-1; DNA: TGCAGCGTTGGAAAAGGGGTGGGCACCGGGGAGCTGTTTTTT; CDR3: CSVGKGVGTGELFF